One sample yielded the 29 T cell receptor beta chains listed below, sequenced in a study of metastatic and nonmetastatic thyroid tumors (dated by TCRdb to 2020 to 2022). No treatment had been received by any patient before thyroid surgery. Receptor amplification or capture employed PCR. The data were produced on an Illumina HiSeq 4000. The public reads were quality trimmed at Q25 with fastp and then assembled into clones with MiXCR by TCRdb, keeping productive beta chains. For this sample the table gives about 11,000 clones, of which 38% were detected only once. The top ten clonotypes cover roughly 16% of the sample. The material sequenced was tumor tissue. The receptor source for this set is a female donor with papillary thyroid cancer or a benign thyroid nodule (not recorded which). Some clones in this sample may be carry-over from other donors' samples.

This clone appeared a few times. The chain recombines TRBV6-1 with TRBJ1-2; 8 bases line up with TRBD1. CDR1 is MNHNS and CDR2 is SASEGT in the germline V gene. CDR3 length: 15 residues. Trimming cost V 5 bases and J 4 bases; bases outside gene matches: 9. CDR3 sequence: CASSSLGQGSYGYTF. CDR3 sequence (DNA): TGTGCCAGCAGTTCCCTCGGACAGGGAAGCTATGGCTACACCTTC.

This clone has only a few counts. The chain couples TRBV28 to TRBJ2-2; 8 nucleotides match TRBD2. Germline values: CDR1 MDHEN, CDR2 SYDVKM. The CDR3 sequence is 15 residues long. V gave up 6 bases and J gave up 4 bases; unmatched junction bases: 7. The chain's CDR3 is CASRNSGIPTGELFF. The CDR3 nucleotides read TGTGCCAGCAGGAATAGCGGGATCCCCACCGGGGAGCTGTTTTTT.

V usage is TRBV5-1 and J usage is TRBJ1-2; D remains ambiguous. Trimming removed 3 bases from V and 1 base from J, with 19 bases in between. Germline CDR1 reads SGHRS; CDR2 reads YFSETQ. This CDR3 spans 17 amino acids. CDR3 residues: CASSSSSVFGINYGYTF. The CDR3 region has the DNA TGCGCCAGCAGCTCCTCATCTGTGTTCGGGATTAACTATGGCTACACCTTC. Full variable domain (missing parts from reference TRBV5-1 and TRBJ1-2): KAGVTQTPRYLIKTRGQQVTLSCSPISGHRSVSWYQQTPGQGLQFLFEYFSETQRNKGNFPGRFSGRQFSNSRSEMNVSTLELGDSALYLCASSSSSVFGINYGYTFGSGTRLTVV.

This clone turned up a few times. The rearrangement uses TRBV6-1 and TRBJ1-2, with 8 bases fitting TRBD1. This CDR3 has 14 residues. Germline V CDR1 and CDR2: MNHNS, SASEGT. Trimming took 10 bases from V and 7 from J; bases not matched to a gene: 14. The CDR3 DNA follows: TGTGCCACCAGACAGGGGCAGAGTTTGATTGGCTACACCTTC. Protein sequence: CATRQGQSLIGYTF.

In this sample, this clone turned up a few times. V is TRBV6-1 and J is TRBJ2-1; 10 bases agree with TRBD2. J gave up 7 bases and V 7 bases, and 13 bases lay outside the gene matches. Per germline, CDR1 MNHNS and CDR2 SASEGT. The CDR3 length is 16 residues. CDR3 sequence reads: CASIPIGGAGGNEQFF. Here the CDR3 DNA reads TGTGCCAGCATACCCATCGGGGGAGCGGGAGGGAATGAGCAGTTCTTC.

This rearrangement joins TRBV7-3 to TRBJ2-1, with 7 bases identical to TRBD2. The CDR3 is 14 residues long. Trimming at V came to 2 bases and at J to 8 bases, leaving 6 bases not matched to a gene. Germline V gives CDR1 SGHTA, CDR2 FQGTGA. CDR3 in amino acids: CASSLAGVNDEQFF. CDR3 sequence (DNA): TGTGCCAGCAGCTTAGCGGGAGTAAATGATGAGCAGTTCTTC.

The chain recombines TRBV30 with TRBJ1-6; D remains ambiguous. Germline CDR1 and CDR2: GTSNPN and SVGIG (reference sequence). The CDR3 consists of 13 residues. The V end was cut by 4 bases, the J end by 10 bases, with 14 bases between. The DNA of the CDR3 is TGTGCCTGGAAGGGCAGTTGGAGGTCACCCCTCCACTTT. Translated, it gives CAWKGSWRSPLHF.

This chain links TRBV19 with TRBJ2-1; 9 positions match TRBD1. CDR1 LNHDA and CDR2 SQIVND come from the germline V gene (reference sequence). Unmatched junction bases numbered 8, after V lost 6 bases and J lost 2 bases. The CDR3 covers 16 residues. This chain's CDR3 is CASSRMWDRAYNEQFF. CDR3 DNA: TGTGCCAGTAGCCGGATGTGGGACAGGGCCTACAATGAGCAGTTCTTC.

The rearrangement uses TRBV7-9 and TRBJ1-6, with 7 bases identical to TRBD1. Germline assignment: CDR1 SEHNR and CDR2 FQNEAQ (reference sequence). V lost 5 bases and J lost 7; bases outside the gene matches: 8. The CDR3 has 15 amino acids. CDR3: CASSPPGQRNSPLHF. The DNA for the CDR3 is TGTGCCAGCAGCCCCCCGGGACAGCGCAATTCACCCCTCCACTTT.

This clone was found a few times. The chain combines TRBV2 with TRBJ2-2; D gene uncertain. The CDR3 loop spans 11 amino acids. Germline CDR1 is SNHLY and CDR2 is FYNNEI. Trimming stripped 4 bases from V and 9 bases from J, with 6 bases between. This CDR3 is CASSGFRELFF. CDR3 in DNA: TGTGCCAGCAGTGGGTTTCGGGAGCTGTTTTTT. Full variable domain (rest looked up from reference TRBV2 and TRBJ2-2): EPEVTQTPSHQVTQMGQEVILRCVPISNHLYFYWYRQILGQKVEFLVSFYNNEISEKSEIFDDQFSVERPDGSNFTLKIRSTKLEDSAMYFCASSGFRELFFGEGSRLTVL.

A few counts support this clone. The V and J genes are TRBV27 and TRBJ2-1, with TRBD2 matching over 14 bases. The CDR3 has 17 amino acids. V trimming: 5 bases; J trimming: 1 base; junction bases outside the gene matches: 4. Germline lookup yields CDR1 MNHEY and CDR2 SMNVEV (reference sequence). CDR3 coding DNA: TGTGCCAGCAGTAAGGGACTAGCGGGAGTATCCTACAATGAGCAGTTCTTC. Its protein is CASSKGLAGVSYNEQFF.

V gene TRBV6-1 combines with J gene TRBJ1-1, with a tentative D call TRBD1 (5 bases). V was cut by 6 bases and J by 1 base, with 15 bases left in between. In germline, CDR1 is MNHNS, CDR2 SASEGT. CDR3 length: 15 residues. The CDR3 is CASRRDPGGNTEAFF. The CDR3 region has the DNA TGTGCCAGCAGGAGGGACCCCGGTGGGAACACTGAAGCTTTCTTT.

V usage is TRBV20-1 and J usage is TRBJ1-2, with D tentatively TRBD1 (6 bases). This CDR3 region has 12 residues. The germline CDR1 and CDR2 sequences are DFQATT and SNEGSKA (reference sequence). V gave up 3 bases and J gave up 8 bases, with 13 bases separating them. CDR3 region: CSAREKGGGYTF. As DNA, the CDR3 is TGCAGTGCTAGGGAGAAAGGGGGGGGCTACACCTTC.

This clone was seen only a few times. This chain connects TRBV6-1 to TRBJ2-1, with 7 bases aligning to TRBD2. The CDR3 covers 15 residues. Germline V gene data show CDR1 as MNHNS and CDR2 as SASEGT. With V trimmed by 2 bases and J by 6 bases, 7 bases remained unmatched. CDR3 region: CASSERSSGFNEQFF. As DNA, the CDR3 is TGTGCCAGCAGTGAACGGTCTAGCGGCTTCAATGAGCAGTTCTTC.

J is TRBJ1-1 and V is TRBV27; D perhaps matches TRBD1 (6 bases). Per germline, CDR1 MNHEY and CDR2 SMNVEV (reference sequence). V lost 6 bases, J lost 5 bases, and 13 bases lay in between. This CDR3 is 13 amino acids long. The CDR3 region has the DNA TGTGCCAGCAGCTTAACAGGGACAACTGAAGCTTTCTTT. It is translated as CASSLTGTTEAFF.

This chain links TRBV20-1 with TRBJ2-1; 16 nucleotides match TRBD2. J gave up 7 bases and V 5 bases, and 14 bases lay outside the gene matches. Germline V lookup: CDR1 DFQATT, CDR2 SNEGSKA (reference sequence). The length of the CDR3 is 18 residues. This CDR3 is CSARSPGTSGGADNEQFF. The CDR3, as DNA: TGCAGTGCTCGCAGTCCCGGGACTAGCGGGGGGGCCGATAATGAGCAGTTCTTC.

This clone appeared a single time. The chain recombines TRBV20-1 with TRBJ2-3, with 11 positions matching TRBD2. Germline CDR1 is DFQATT and CDR2 is SNEGSKA (reference sequence). This CDR3 has 13 residues. The CDR3 DNA reads TGCAGCGTTAGCGGGAGGGGAGCAGATACGCAGTATTTT. Residues: CSVSGRGADTQYF.

This clone was seen only a few times. The rearrangement joins TRBV6-1 to TRBJ2-7; D ambiguous. The germline V gene has CDR1 MNHNS and CDR2 SASEGT. The CDR3 extends over 13 amino acids. Trimming took off 2 bases at V and 3 bases at J, with 8 bases between the two ends. The CDR3 DNA reads as TGTGCCAGCAGTGAAAACTACTACTACGAGCAGTACTTC. Translating it yields CASSENYYYEQYF.

This sequence joins TRBV4-1 and TRBJ2-7, with D hard to call. V lost 1 base to trimming and J lost 7 bases, with 17 bases between them. The CDR3 sequence is 15 residues long. Germline V gene data show CDR1 as MGHRA and CDR2 as YSYEKL. In DNA, the CDR3 is TGCGCCAGCAGCCAAGGGTTGGAAGCCTTAGAGGAGCAGTACTTC. This gives the protein CASSQGLEALEEQYF.

The CDR3 sequence: CASRGGVTGELFF. The DNA for the CDR3 is TGTGCCAGCAGGGGAGGGGTCACCGGGGAGCTGTTTTTT. J is TRBJ2-2 and V is TRBV2, with TRBD2 identical over 7 bases. Germline V gene data show CDR1 as SNHLY and CDR2 as FYNNEI. Trimming cost V 6 bases and J 4 bases; bases outside gene matches: 2. The CDR3 has 13 amino acids.

V gene TRBV30 combines with J gene TRBJ2-3; possible D gene TRBD1, 6 bases. V was shortened by 3 bases and J by 6 bases, with 7 bases between the two germline ends. The CDR3 has 11 amino acids. From germline, CDR1 is GTSNPN and CDR2 SVGIG (reference sequence). CDR3 in DNA: TGTGCCTGGAGGCAGGGGGATACGCAGTATTTT. It encodes CAWRQGDTQYF.

The rearrangement joins TRBV20-1 to TRBJ1-1; no definite D call. This CDR3 is built from 14 residues. Per germline, CDR1 DFQATT and CDR2 SNEGSKA (reference sequence). Trimming took 5 bases from V and 5 from J, leaving 18 bases between them. CDR3 nucleotides: TGCAGTGCTGAGGGCCCTGAGGTTAGTACTGAAGCTTTCTTT. Its translation is CSAEGPEVSTEAFF.

The genes are TRBV19 and TRBJ1-5, with D hard to call. V was clipped by 0 bases and J by 0 bases, with 15 bases between them. Germline values: CDR1 LNHDA, CDR2 SQIVND (reference sequence). There are 18 residues in the CDR3. The DNA for the CDR3 is TGTGCCAGTAGTATAGATAATCGGAAAGGGCCTAGCAATCAGCCCCAGCATTTT. It specifies CASSIDNRKGPSNQPQHF.

The chain couples TRBV12-3 or TRBV12-4 to TRBJ2-4; D remains unclear. The CDR3 has 14 amino acids. Trimming pared 0 bases from V and 8 bases from J, leaving 11 bases between. For the CDR3, the DNA is TGTGCCAGCAGTTTAGCCCGGCTGAGAGACATTCAGTACTTC. Protein product: CASSLARLRDIQYF.

This clone was picked up a small number of times. The chain combines TRBV12-3 or TRBV12-4 with TRBJ1-3, with TRBD1 as a possible D gene (5 bases). The CDR3 has 17 residues. Trimming pared 6 bases from V and 0 bases from J, leaving 18 bases between. CDR3 amino acids: CASRSDSAMFSGNTIYF. The DNA for the CDR3 is TGTGCCAGCAGGTCTGACAGCGCTATGTTCTCTGGAAACACCATATATTTT.

The chain links TRBV11-2 to TRBJ1-2, with D hard to call. CDR3 size: 16 residues. Germline V gene sequence: CDR1 SGHAT, CDR2 FQNNGV. The V and J ends lost 0 bases and 5 bases respectively, with 16 bases between them. The CDR3 protein is CASSLDPGAALYGYTF. The CDR3 DNA follows: TGTGCCAGCAGCTTAGATCCCGGTGCAGCTCTATATGGCTACACCTTC.

This clone showed up just a few times. The chain uses TRBV2 and TRBJ2-1; a weak D match, TRBD2 (5 bases). Trimming removed 2 bases at V and 3 bases at J, with 5 bases between. CDR1 SNHLY and CDR2 FYNNEI come from the germline V gene. This CDR3 region has 13 residues. The CDR3 coding sequence is TGTGCCAGCAGTGAAAGCGGCTACAATGAGCAGTTCTTC. Translating it yields CASSESGYNEQFF.

As for this clone: Germline and junction disagree at one end, which may indicate a read error. The chain links TRBV12-3 or TRBV12-4 to TRBJ1-1, with 7 bases identical to TRBD1. The CDR3 has 13 amino acids. This chain's CDR3 is CASTLDRATEALF. In DNA form, the CDR3 reads TGTGCCAGCACCCTTGACAGGGCCACTGAAGCTCTCTTT.

The V and J genes are TRBV19 and TRBJ1-1; 7 nucleotides match TRBD1. Germline CDR1 LNHDA, CDR2 SQIVND (reference sequence). CDR3 size: 13 residues. Losses at the gene ends were 7 bases for V and 3 bases for J; bases not matched to a gene: 5. Here the CDR3 DNA reads TGTGCCAGTACCCCGGGACAGTACACTGAAGCTTTCTTT. Translated, it gives CASTPGQYTEAFF.